Listed below are T cell receptor beta chains from one sample, sequenced in a study of blood T cells in healthy people across ages. TCRdb re-analysed the 5' RACE reads in MiXCR, keeping a single row per CDR3 protein. This table has 650,000 to 1,000,000 distinct CDR3 sequences, under 40% appearing once. Sequenced: blood. These receptors were taken from a young man in good health. CDR3s include the opening cysteine and the closing phenylalanine or tryptophan. The order of the fields is V gene, D gene, J gene, clone size, CDR3 protein, CDR3 DNA. The D gene is left open where the match is weak. A clone size is listed for some rows: how often the clone was seen (once, few, many), or a class if it is expanded.

V gene: TRBV27; D gene: .; J gene: TRBJ1-1; clone size: .; CDR3 protein: CTSSLRQGELGTEAFF; CDR3 DNA: TGTACCAGCAGTTTGAGGCAGGGAGAACTTGGGACTGAAGCTTTCTTT
V gene: TRBV4-1; D gene: .; J gene: TRBJ2-7; clone size: few; CDR3 protein: CASSPIDGALYEQYF; CDR3 DNA: TGCGCCAGCAGCCCTATAGACGGGGCATTATACGAGCAGTACTTC
V gene: TRBV7-2; D gene: .; J gene: TRBJ2-2; clone size: few; CDR3 protein: CASSLYAGAGAGELFF; CDR3 DNA: TGTGCCAGCAGCTTATACGCGGGGGCGGGAGCCGGGGAGCTGTTTTTT
V gene: TRBV20-1; D gene: TRBD2; J gene: TRBJ2-3; clone size: few; CDR3 protein: CSASKGRGGPDTQYF; CDR3 DNA: TGCAGTGCTTCTAAGGGGCGGGGGGGCCCAGATACGCAGTATTTT
V gene: TRBV7-2; D gene: .; J gene: TRBJ2-5; clone size: many; CDR3 protein: CASSLRAETQYF; CDR3 DNA: TGTGCCAGCAGCTTACGGGCGGAGACCCAGTACTTC
V gene: TRBV11-2; D gene: .; J gene: TRBJ1-1; clone size: .; CDR3 protein: CASSLKLEAFF; CDR3 DNA: TGTGCCAGCAGCTTAAAATTGGAAGCTTTCTTT
V gene: TRBV7-2; D gene: TRBD1; J gene: TRBJ2-5; clone size: .; CDR3 protein: CASSGQGPRTTNEQYF; CDR3 DNA: TGTGCCAGCAGCGGACAGGGTCCTCGAACCACCAATGAGCAGTACTTC
V gene: TRBV11-3; D gene: .; J gene: TRBJ2-1; clone size: .; CDR3 protein: CASSFGPRDEQFF; CDR3 DNA: TGTGCCAGCAGCTTCGGGCCAAGGGATGAGCAGTTCTTC
V gene: TRBV7-2; D gene: TRBD1; J gene: TRBJ2-2; clone size: .; CDR3 protein: CASSLAGSGTGPAGELFF; CDR3 DNA: TGTGCCAGCAGCTTAGCGGGGAGCGGGACAGGGCCGGCCGGGGAGCTGTTTTTT
V gene: TRBV21-1; D gene: .; J gene: TRBJ1-1; clone size: once; CDR3 protein: CASSAHRLLPTEAFF; CDR3 DNA: TGTGCCAGCAGCGCGCACCGACTGCTGCCCACTGAAGCTTTCTTT
V gene: TRBV4-3; D gene: TRBD1; J gene: TRBJ2-7; clone size: many; CDR3 protein: CASSQDRGTGAGEQYF; CDR3 DNA: TGCGCCAGCAGCCAAGATCGTGGGACAGGGGCCGGCGAGCAGTACTTC
V gene: TRBV12-3/TRBV12-4; D gene: .; J gene: TRBJ2-1; clone size: once; CDR3 protein: CASSRTVSYNERFF; CDR3 DNA: TGTGCCAGCAGTAGAACTGTGTCCTACAATGAGCGGTTCTTC
V gene: TRBV4-1; D gene: .; J gene: TRBJ2-2; clone size: .; CDR3 protein: CASSPLPGTGELFF; CDR3 DNA: TGCGCCAGCAGCCCCCTCCCAGGAACCGGGGAGCTGTTTTTT
V gene: TRBV4-3; D gene: TRBD1; J gene: TRBJ1-2; clone size: few; CDR3 protein: CASSQVGQGLYGYTF; CDR3 DNA: TGCGCCAGCAGCCAAGTGGGACAGGGCCTCTATGGCTACACCTTC
V gene: TRBV3-1; D gene: TRBD1; J gene: TRBJ2-7; clone size: .; CDR3 protein: CASSQDYRGLYNEQYF; CDR3 DNA: TGTGCCAGCAGCCAAGATTACAGGGGGCTCTACAATGAGCAGTACTTC
V gene: TRBV20-1; D gene: TRBD1; J gene: TRBJ2-5; clone size: .; CDR3 protein: CSARAPQGAETQYF; CDR3 DNA: TGCAGTGCTAGAGCCCCACAGGGGGCGGAGACCCAGTACTTC
V gene: TRBV9; D gene: .; J gene: TRBJ2-1; clone size: .; CDR3 protein: CASSTHRAPSYNEQFF; CDR3 DNA: TGTGCCAGCAGCACCCACAGGGCCCCCTCCTACAATGAGCAGTTCTTC
V gene: TRBV10-3; D gene: .; J gene: TRBJ2-1; clone size: many; CDR3 protein: CAISDKKGPLRNEQFF; CDR3 DNA: TGTGCCATCAGTGATAAAAAAGGTCCTCTTCGCAATGAGCAGTTCTTC
V gene: TRBV5-1; D gene: .; J gene: TRBJ1-1; clone size: .; CDR3 protein: CASSQLGPRGGMNTEAFF; CDR3 DNA: TGCGCCAGCAGCCAGTTGGGACCGCGGGGGGGCATGAACACTGAAGCTTTCTTT
V gene: TRBV9; D gene: .; J gene: TRBJ1-1; clone size: .; CDR3 protein: CASSVGQGPTEAFF; CDR3 DNA: TGTGCCAGCAGCGTAGGTCAGGGTCCCACTGAAGCTTTCTTT
V gene: TRBV5-1; D gene: .; J gene: TRBJ2-1; clone size: .; CDR3 protein: CASSLTAPSAEQFF; CDR3 DNA: TGCGCCAGCAGCTTGACGGCTCCCTCGGCTGAGCAGTTCTTC
V gene: TRBV5-1; D gene: .; J gene: TRBJ2-2; clone size: .; CDR3 protein: CASSYTPGTGELFF; CDR3 DNA: TGCGCCAGCAGCTATACACCAGGAACCGGGGAGCTGTTTTTT
V gene: TRBV20-1; D gene: .; J gene: TRBJ2-7; clone size: few; CDR3 protein: CSVTTQGPVLSLYNEQYF; CDR3 DNA: TGCAGTGTCACTACCCAGGGTCCCGTTCTTTCCCTCTACAATGAGCAGTACTTC
V gene: TRBV5-1; D gene: TRBD2; J gene: TRBJ2-1; clone size: .; CDR3 protein: CASSVQPGLYNEQFF; CDR3 DNA: TGCGCCAGCAGCGTACAACCGGGACTATACAATGAGCAGTTCTTC
V gene: TRBV9; D gene: .; J gene: TRBJ1-1; clone size: .; CDR3 protein: CASSVRGENTEAFF; CDR3 DNA: TGTGCCAGCAGCGTAAGGGGGGAGAACACTGAAGCTTTCTTT
V gene: TRBV9; D gene: .; J gene: TRBJ1-1; clone size: few; CDR3 protein: CASSPISARKNTEAFF; CDR3 DNA: TGTGCCAGCAGCCCCATTAGTGCCAGAAAGAACACTGAAGCTTTCTTT
V gene: TRBV15; D gene: TRBD2; J gene: TRBJ2-6; clone size: .; CDR3 protein: CATSRGGEGANVLTF; CDR3 DNA: TGTGCCACCAGCAGGGGGGGGGAAGGGGCCAACGTCCTGACTTTC
V gene: TRBV20-1; D gene: TRBD1; J gene: TRBJ1-6; clone size: few; CDR3 protein: CSARDQDRVIMGSPLHF; CDR3 DNA: TGCAGTGCTAGAGACCAAGACAGGGTGATTATGGGATCACCCCTCCACTTT
V gene: TRBV7-9; D gene: .; J gene: TRBJ1-2; clone size: .; CDR3 protein: CASSLVGAPTRNGYTF; CDR3 DNA: TGTGCCAGCAGCTTGGTGGGGGCCCCGACCAGGAATGGCTACACCTTC
V gene: TRBV4-1; D gene: .; J gene: TRBJ1-1; clone size: many; CDR3 protein: CASTSYKGEGVKAFF; CDR3 DNA: TGCGCCAGCACCTCTTATAAGGGGGAAGGGGTAAAAGCTTTCTTT
V gene: TRBV6-5; D gene: .; J gene: TRBJ2-3; clone size: many; CDR3 protein: CASKLLASSTDTQYF; CDR3 DNA: TGTGCCAGCAAGCTTCTAGCGTCTAGCACAGATACGCAGTATTTT
V gene: TRBV5-1; D gene: .; J gene: TRBJ2-5; clone size: .; CDR3 protein: CASSPGSGRETQYF; CDR3 DNA: TGCGCCAGCAGCCCGGGGTCGGGTCGAGAGACCCAGTACTTC
V gene: TRBV20-1; D gene: .; J gene: TRBJ2-7; clone size: .; CDR3 protein: CSALDYRASSYEQYF; CDR3 DNA: TGCAGTGCTCTAGATTACAGGGCCAGCTCCTACGAGCAGTACTTC
V gene: TRBV7-9; D gene: TRBD1; J gene: TRBJ2-3; clone size: few; CDR3 protein: CASSHGQEQTRSSTDTQYF; CDR3 DNA: TGTGCCAGCAGCCATGGACAGGAACAAACTAGATCTAGCACAGATACGCAGTATTTT
V gene: TRBV20-1; D gene: TRBD1; J gene: TRBJ2-5; clone size: once; CDR3 protein: CSARAGTGSRETQYF; CDR3 DNA: TGCAGTGCTAGAGCCGGGACAGGGAGTCGAGAGACCCAGTACTTC
V gene: TRBV30; D gene: .; J gene: TRBJ1-2; clone size: .; CDR3 protein: CAWSLGTHYGYTF; CDR3 DNA: TGTGCCTGGAGCCTCGGGACTCACTATGGCTACACCTTC
V gene: TRBV28; D gene: .; J gene: TRBJ2-1; clone size: .; CDR3 protein: CASSLVGEFSYNEQFF; CDR3 DNA: TGTGCCAGCAGTTTGGTGGGGGAGTTCTCCTACAATGAGCAGTTCTTC
V gene: TRBV29-1; D gene: TRBD1; J gene: TRBJ2-1; clone size: many; CDR3 protein: CSVAGQGANEQFF; CDR3 DNA: TGCAGCGTTGCGGGACAGGGGGCGAATGAGCAGTTCTTC
V gene: TRBV2; D gene: .; J gene: TRBJ1-6; clone size: .; CDR3 protein: CASFRNRESPPHF; CDR3 DNA: TGTGCCAGCTTTCGAAACAGGGAATCACCCCCCCACTTT
V gene: TRBV2; D gene: .; J gene: TRBJ2-7; clone size: .; CDR3 protein: CASSDPAGAYEQYF; CDR3 DNA: TGTGCCAGCAGTGATCCGGCGGGGGCTTACGAGCAGTACTTC
V gene: TRBV5-1; D gene: TRBD1; J gene: TRBJ2-1; clone size: .; CDR3 protein: CASSPGTGGESYNEQFF; CDR3 DNA: TGCGCCAGCAGCCCCGGGACAGGGGGCGAATCCTACAATGAGCAGTTCTTC
V gene: TRBV15; D gene: .; J gene: TRBJ2-5; clone size: .; CDR3 protein: CATQETLQETQYF; CDR3 DNA: TGTGCCACCCAAGAGACCCTTCAAGAGACCCAGTACTTC
V gene: TRBV5-1; D gene: TRBD1; J gene: TRBJ1-1; clone size: .; CDR3 protein: CASSPGQGIATEAFF; CDR3 DNA: TGCGCCAGCAGCCCAGGACAGGGAATTGCCACTGAAGCTTTCTTT
V gene: TRBV4-1; D gene: TRBD2; J gene: TRBJ2-5; clone size: .; CDR3 protein: CASSQMKPGTSGSGETQYF; CDR3 DNA: TGCGCCAGCAGCCAAATGAAACCCGGGACTAGCGGGAGTGGTGAGACCCAGTACTTC
V gene: TRBV4-2; D gene: TRBD2; J gene: TRBJ2-3; clone size: .; CDR3 protein: CASSQGLGGGTSTDTQYF; CDR3 DNA: TGTGCCAGCAGCCAAGGTTTAGGCGGGGGGACGAGCACAGATACGCAGTATTTT
V gene: TRBV2; D gene: TRBD1; J gene: TRBJ1-2; clone size: few; CDR3 protein: CASSYLGQESNYGYTF; CDR3 DNA: TGTGCCAGCAGTTATCTCGGACAGGAGTCTAACTATGGCTACACCTTC
V gene: TRBV9; D gene: .; J gene: TRBJ1-1; clone size: .; CDR3 protein: CASSVVYGEAFF; CDR3 DNA: TGTGCCAGCAGCGTAGTGTACGGTGAAGCTTTCTTT
V gene: TRBV7-9; D gene: TRBD1; J gene: TRBJ1-6; clone size: few; CDR3 protein: CAGQGGDSNSPLHF; CDR3 DNA: TGTGCCGGCCAGGGGGGGGACAGTAATTCACCCCTCCACTTT